What follows are 16 T cell receptor beta chains derived from one specimen sequenced in a study of cytomegalovirus exposure and HLA in healthy donors. This PCR relied on a set of 60 Vbeta primers and 13 Jbeta primers. Libraries were prepared by immunoSEQ multiplex PCR; TCRdb keeps only in-frame clonotypes and omits some of them. Of 130,000 to 150,000 clones in the sample, around 85% were seen once. Sequenced input: PBMCs. Source of these receptors: a woman in her twenties or thirties in good health and CMV-seronegative.

The chain employs TRBV7-3 and TRBJ1-1; TRBD1 matches 7 bases. The CDR3 sequence is 12 residues long. The V gene's germline CDR1 is SGHTA and CDR2 FQGTGA. The V segment lost 9 bases and the J segment 7 bases; nucleotides outside the gene matches: 8. The CDR3 DNA sequence: TGTGCCAGTGTGAGGGGGCAAGGTGAAGCTTTCTTT. Amino acids: CASVRGQGEAFF.

The count of this clone is one. CDR3 residues: CAWSTRDRGGADTQYF. The DNA for the CDR3 is TGTGCCTGGAGTACGCGGGACAGGGGTGGGGCAGATACGCAGTATTTT. This chain links TRBV30 with TRBJ2-3; TRBD1 agrees at 10 bases. Per germline, CDR1 GTSNPN and CDR2 SVGIG (reference sequence). This CDR3 spans 16 amino acids. J was trimmed by 4 bases and V by 2 bases; bases with no gene match: 9.

V usage is TRBV4-3 and J usage is TRBJ1-6; D not resolved. V lost 1 base, J lost 4 bases, and 20 bases lay in between. This CDR3 region has 19 residues. Germline values: CDR1 LGHNA, CDR2 YSLEER. The CDR3 sequence: CASSQAVASVSGYNSPLHF. Written as DNA, the CDR3 is TGCGCCAGCAGCCAAGCCGTGGCCTCCGTTTCGGGGTATAATTCACCCCTCCACTTT.

The rearrangement joins TRBV15 to TRBJ2-7; tentative D call: TRBD2 (5 bases). Between the trimmed V and J ends, which lost 0 bases and 3 bases, there was a span of 12 bases. This CDR3 is built from 15 residues. CDR1 and CDR2 from the germline V gene are LNHNV and YYDKDF (reference sequence). The DNA for the CDR3 is TGTGCCACCAGCAGAGATAATCGAGCGGACTACGAGCAGTACTTC. Translated, it gives CATSRDNRADYEQYF.

The chain is built from TRBV7-9 and TRBJ2-5; 8 bases map to TRBD1. The CDR3 contains 16 residues. V lost 1 base, J lost 2 bases, and 6 bases stayed unmatched. Germline V gives CDR1 SEHNR, CDR2 FQNEAQ (reference sequence). CDR3 residues: CASSLEAGDRQETQYF. The CDR3 DNA sequence: TGTGCCAGCAGCTTAGAGGCTGGGGACAGGCAAGAGACCCAGTACTTC.

This chain links TRBV6-1 with TRBJ2-1; the D gene is possibly TRBD1 (6 bases). Germline lookup yields CDR1 MNHNS and CDR2 SASEGT. The CDR3 is 15 residues long. V lost 8 bases to trimming and J lost 0 bases, with 14 bases between them. The CDR3 DNA reads TGTGCCAGCGATTCCGGACAGATCTCCTACAATGAGCAGTTCTTC. It codes for CASDSGQISYNEQFF.

The genes are TRBV5-1 and TRBJ2-1, with D possibly matching TRBD2 (6 bases). V shed 0 bases and J shed 9 bases, with 16 bases lying between them. The CDR3 consists of 15 residues. The germline gives CDR1 SGHRS, CDR2 YFSETQ. CDR3 nucleotides: TGCGCCAGCAGCTTGGGGCAGGGACTCGGAGGTGAGCAGTTCTTC. Translating it yields CASSLGQGLGGEQFF.

V usage is TRBV5-4 and J usage is TRBJ1-3; D not resolved. Trimming stripped 4 bases from V and 0 bases from J, with 8 bases between. The CDR3 contains 14 residues. Germline CDR1 is SGHNT and CDR2 is YYREEE (reference sequence). The CDR3 sequence: CASSLEHSGNTIYF. The CDR3 DNA reads TGTGCCAGCAGCCTGGAGCACTCTGGAAACACCATATATTTT. Full variable domain (outside the CDR3, taken from reference TRBV5-4 and TRBJ1-3): ETGVTQSPTHLIKTRGQQVTLRCSSQSGHNTVSWYQQALGQGPQFIFQYYREEENGRGNFPPRFSGLQFPNYSSELNVNALELDDSALYLCASSLEHSGNTIYFGEGSWLTVV.

The V call is TRBV10-3, the J call TRBJ1-5; D possibly corresponds to TRBD1 (5 bases). This CDR3 is built from 13 residues. CDR1 is ENHRY and CDR2 is SYGVKD in the germline V gene. Trimming took off 8 bases at V and 9 bases at J, with 17 bases between the two ends. The CDR3 loop reads CAIAGGLDPPQHF. CDR3 nucleotide sequence: TGTGCCATCGCCGGGGGGTTAGATCCGCCCCAGCATTTT.

This chain uses TRBV11-2 with TRBJ2-1, with a tentative D call TRBD1 (5 bases). CDR3 length equals 15 residues. V lost 0 bases, J lost 3 bases, and 9 bases lay in between. Germline V gene sequence: CDR1 SGHAT, CDR2 FQNNGV. The DNA for the CDR3 is TGTGCCAGCAGCTTAGAACAGGTTCTCTACAATGAGCAGTTCTTC. Translated, it gives CASSLEQVLYNEQFF.

This chain links TRBV5-1 with TRBJ2-2; 8 positions match TRBD2. Germline CDR1 reads SGHRS; CDR2 reads YFSETQ. V was clipped by 4 bases and J by 0 bases; unmatched bases: 2. CDR3 length equals 15 residues. CDR3: CASSLSGANTGELFF. In nucleotides, the CDR3 is TGCGCCAGCAGCCTTAGCGGGGCGAACACCGGGGAGCTGTTTTTT.

The chain employs TRBV4-1 and TRBJ1-6, with D tentatively TRBD1 (6 bases). The V and J ends lost 1 base and 6 bases respectively, with 16 bases between them. Germline values: CDR1 MGHRA, CDR2 YSYEKL. CDR3 length: 17 residues. CDR3 residues: CASSQVGLQGPNSPLHF. The CDR3 DNA follows: TGCGCCAGCAGCCAAGTGGGGCTACAGGGTCCTAATTCACCCCTCCACTTT.

This clone appeared a single time. The chain employs TRBV5-1 and TRBJ2-7; D is perhaps TRBD1 (5 bases). V lost 5 bases and J lost 12, with 24 bases in between. This CDR3 has 14 amino acids. Germline loops: CDR1 SGHRS, CDR2 YFSETQ. The CDR3 loop is CASSPSTGHLHPYF. In nucleotides, the CDR3 is TGCGCCAGCAGTCCAAGCACCGGACACCTTCATCCGTACTTC.

The genes are TRBV7-9 and TRBJ2-7; the match to TRBD2 covers 12 bases. The CDR3 totals 18 residues. Germline V gives CDR1 SEHNR, CDR2 FQNEAQ (reference sequence). V was clipped by 2 bases and J by 3 bases; unmatched bases: 11. The CDR3 is CASSLNPIELAGGYEQYF. The CDR3 DNA sequence: TGTGCCAGCAGCTTAAACCCTATTGAACTAGCGGGAGGCTACGAGCAGTACTTC.

This sequence joins TRBV19 and TRBJ1-4, with 10 bases identical to TRBD1. The V segment lost 4 bases and the J segment 5 bases; nucleotides outside the gene matches: 1. Germline V gives CDR1 LNHDA, CDR2 SQIVND (reference sequence). The CDR3 runs 14 residues. The CDR3 bases are TGTGCCAGTAGTACGGGACAGGGGAATGAAAAACTGTTTTTT. Translated, it gives CASSTGQGNEKLFF.

J is TRBJ1-1 and V is TRBV4-3; D unresolved. Looked up from germline, CDR1 is LGHNA and CDR2 is YSLEER. V was clipped by 0 bases and J by 4 bases, with 9 bases between them. The CDR3 is 14 residues long. Here the CDR3 reads CASSQDRRGTEAFF. The CDR3 DNA is TGCGCCAGCAGCCAAGATCGCCGGGGCACTGAAGCTTTCTTT.